These T cell receptor beta chains were read from a single sample in a study of T-cell memory formation after mild COVID-19. TCRdb re-derived calls from the 5' RACE reads in MiXCR, one entry per CDR3 protein. The profile shows more than 150,000 distinct CDR3 sequences, around a sixth of them singletons. The source material was PBMCs or a T cell subset sorted from them (not recorded which). Source of these receptors: a man in his late teens or twenties who had mild COVID-19 (a few samples of this study predate the infection). Cell type and time point are not known. Both conserved end residues are part of each CDR3. D genes are given only for firm matches. Rows give clone size only sometimes, using once, few, many, or a class for an expanded clone.

v_call,j_call,clone_size,d_call,cdr3_aa,cdr3_nt
TRBV19,TRBJ1-1,.,.,CASSIAATPGTEAFF,TGTGCCAGTAGTATAGCAGCGACCCCCGGGACTGAAGCTTTCTTT
TRBV5-1,TRBJ2-7,many,.,CASSRSATGTYEQYF,TGCGCCAGCAGCCGTTCAGCGACAGGGACTTACGAGCAGTACTTC
TRBV7-2,TRBJ1-4,many,.,CASSLGLGGGSSEKLFF,TGTGCCAGCAGCTTAGGTCTTGGAGGAGGATCTAGTGAAAAACTGTTTTTT
TRBV27,TRBJ1-1,few,.,CASTLRRNTEAFF,TGTGCCAGCACGTTGCGGAGGAACACTGAAGCTTTCTTT
TRBV7-9,TRBJ1-1,.,TRBD1,CASSLGQGAGTEAFF,TGTGCCAGCAGCCTGGGGCAGGGGGCTGGAACTGAAGCTTTCTTT
TRBV7-2,TRBJ1-5,.,TRBD1,CASSSTGSGNQPQHF,TGTGCCAGCAGCTCGACAGGGTCAGGCAATCAGCCCCAGCATTTT
TRBV5-1,TRBJ2-1,few,TRBD2,CASSLNPGGPDEQFF,TGCGCCAGCAGCTTGAATCCGGGGGGGCCTGATGAGCAGTTCTTC
TRBV12-3/TRBV12-4,TRBJ1-5,few,.,CASSTRTRDQPQHF,TGTGCCAGCAGTACGAGGACCAGGGATCAGCCCCAGCATTTT
TRBV4-1,TRBJ1-5,few,.,CASSQEARQGSNQPQHF,TGCGCCAGCAGTCAGGAGGCCCGCCAGGGAAGCAATCAGCCCCAGCATTTT
TRBV10-3,TRBJ2-3,few,TRBD1,CALSGDRADTQYF,TGTGCCCTCAGCGGCGACAGGGCAGATACGCAGTATTTT
TRBV12-5,TRBJ1-1,few,.,CARLFPSGPNTEAFF,TGTGCTCGACTCTTCCCATCAGGCCCGAACACTGAAGCTTTCTTT
TRBV5-1,TRBJ1-5,few,.,CASSLEGGRQPQHF,TGCGCCAGCAGCTTGGAGGGGGGACGTCAGCCCCAGCATTTT
TRBV24-1,TRBJ1-5,.,.,CATSDPRSNQPQHF,TGTGCCACCAGTGATCCCCGCAGCAATCAGCCCCAGCATTTT
TRBV10-3,TRBJ1-2,few,.,CAISEQGGNLGYTF,TGTGCCATCAGTGAGCAAGGGGGGAACTTGGGCTACACCTTC
TRBV11-2,TRBJ1-4,.,.,CASSGVTNEKLFF,TGTGCCAGCAGTGGGGTTACTAATGAAAAACTGTTTTTT
TRBV12-3/TRBV12-4,TRBJ2-7,few,.,CASSLKAEQYF,TGTGCCAGCAGTTTGAAGGCCGAGCAGTACTTC
TRBV20-1,TRBJ1-5,few,TRBD1,CSAIQGASDQPQHF,TGCAGTGCTATCCAGGGGGCGTCGGATCAGCCCCAGCATTTT
TRBV10-3,TRBJ1-2,few,TRBD1,CAIRDRDKYGYTF,TGTGCCATCAGGGACAGGGACAAGTATGGCTACACCTTC
TRBV6-6,TRBJ1-4,.,.,CASSYRDGEEKLFF,TGTGCCAGCAGTTACCGGGACGGAGAGGAGAAACTGTTTTTT
TRBV29-1,TRBJ1-3,.,TRBD1,CSATDRGLSGNTIYF,TGCAGCGCTACGGACAGGGGACTCTCTGGAAACACCATATATTTT
TRBV9,TRBJ2-3,few,.,CASSVAVSTDTQYF,TGTGCCAGCAGCGTAGCCGTCAGCACAGATACGCAGTATTTT
TRBV7-9,TRBJ2-7,few,TRBD1,CASSSQGEGEYF,TGTGCCAGCAGCTCACAGGGGGAAGGGGAGTACTTC
TRBV6-1,TRBJ1-1,.,TRBD1,CASSEAGQGHTEAFF,TGTGCCAGCAGTGAAGCGGGACAGGGGCACACTGAAGCTTTCTTT
TRBV5-1,TRBJ1-1,.,TRBD1,CASSFSTGGDAEAFF,TGCGCCAGCAGCTTCTCCACAGGGGGCGACGCTGAAGCTTTCTTT
TRBV9,TRBJ2-2,.,TRBD1,CASSVQGAQAGELFF,TGTGCCAGCAGCGTACAGGGGGCGCAAGCCGGGGAGCTGTTTTTT
TRBV10-3,TRBJ2-3,many,.,CAVRDTGTDTQYF,TGTGCCGTTAGGGACACAGGCACAGATACGCAGTATTTT
TRBV24-1,TRBJ2-2,.,TRBD1,CATSDRQGSSTGELFF,TGTGCCACCAGTGACCGACAGGGATCAAGCACCGGGGAGCTGTTTTTT
TRBV4-3,TRBJ1-1,.,TRBD1,CASSQRDSGIEAFF,TGCGCCAGCAGCCAGCGGGACAGCGGAATTGAAGCTTTCTTT
TRBV7-2,TRBJ2-7,.,.,CASSSAAYEQYF,TGTGCCAGCAGCTCCGCAGCCTACGAGCAGTACTTC
TRBV20-1,TRBJ1-2,few,.,CSATSGGNYGYTF,TGCAGTGCGACCTCGGGAGGGAACTATGGCTACACCTTC
TRBV4-3,TRBJ2-2,few,.,CASSQLVGDTGELFF,TGCGCCAGCAGCCAACTGGTAGGCGACACCGGGGAGCTGTTTTTT
TRBV2,TRBJ2-5,many,TRBD1,CASSELTRGLPQYF,TGTGCCAGCAGTGAGCTTACCAGGGGGCTGCCCCAGTACTTC
TRBV7-2,TRBJ1-2,.,TRBD1,CASNLQTGELGGYTF,TGTGCCAGCAACCTTCAGACAGGGGAGTTAGGTGGCTACACCTTC
TRBV12-5,TRBJ2-3,.,.,CASGLGPTDTQYF,TGTGCTAGTGGTTTGGGACCGACAGATACGCAGTATTTT
TRBV9,TRBJ1-2,.,TRBD1,CASSVTGYPVYGYTF,TGTGCCAGCAGCGTGACAGGGTACCCCGTCTATGGCTACACCTTC
TRBV7-3,TRBJ1-1,few,TRBD1,CASSLTDREDTEAFF,TGTGCCAGCAGCTTAACGGACAGGGAGGACACTGAAGCTTTCTTT
TRBV4-3,TRBJ2-3,.,.,CASSQDEGIDTQYF,TGCGCCAGCAGCCAAGATGAGGGGATAGATACGCAGTATTTT
TRBV20-1,TRBJ1-1,.,TRBD1,CSAGDRGDTEAFF,TGCAGTGCTGGGGACAGGGGAGACACTGAAGCTTTCTTT
TRBV19,TRBJ1-5,.,.,CASSIGVDQPQHF,TGTGCCAGTAGTATCGGGGTGGATCAGCCCCAGCATTTT
TRBV5-1,TRBJ2-1,few,.,CASRERTPGDEQFF,TGCGCCAGCAGGGAGCGGACCCCCGGGGATGAGCAGTTCTTC